The clone carrying this T cell receptor (beta chain) turned up a few times. V gave up 0 bases and J gave up 4 bases; unmatched junction bases: 6. Per the germline V gene, CDR1 is LGHDT and CDR2 is YNNKEL (reference sequence). This CDR3 spans 16 amino acids. The sample belongs to a study of blood T cell repertoires in COVID-19. Study summary: PBMCs, B-cell-depleted T cells, or T cells were the source of the cDNA or gDNA that made up the material.

In the authors' workflow: Amplification of reference gene primers provided the estimated nucleated cell counts. Profiling relied on immunoSEQ multiplex PCR, and the TCRdb table lists in-frame clones only, not all of them. V and J calls plus clone size are reproduced from that table; the DNA served to infer D and trimming. Of roughly 260,000 clones in the sample, 88% were seen once. This TCR was sampled from a man in his fifties or sixties who had recovered from COVID-19. Sequenced input: peripheral blood. This chain links TRBV3-1 (or the pseudogene TRBV3-2) with TRBJ1-2, with 9 bases aligning to TRBD1. The CDR3 here is CASSQDPTGGIYGYTF. CDR3 nucleotide sequence: TGTGCCAGCAGCCAAGATCCTACAGGGGGCATCTATGGCTACACCTTC.